The present entry profiles one T cell receptor beta chain with its context. This sample is drawn from a study of blood T cell repertoires in COVID-19. Study in general: Researchers got acute and convalescent COVID-19 samples from the United States, Italy and Spain. T cells, B-cell-depleted T cells, or PBMCs supplied cDNA or gDNA.

The V gene's germline CDR1 is KGHSH and CDR2 LQKENI. This CDR3 region has 16 residues. The V segment lost 1 base and the J segment 0 bases; nucleotides outside the gene matches: 5. In the authors' methods: The authors estimated nucleated cell counts from reference gene primer amplification. Some clones are missing from TCRdb's copy, which holds only in-frame ones; the method was immunoSEQ multiplex PCR. Clone size and the V and J calls come from that table; the DNA yielded D and trimming. The table records roughly 98,000 clones, roughly 80% of them present only once. This clonotype originated in a woman in her seventies with active or convalescent COVID-19. Specimen: peripheral blood. The V call is TRBV18, the J call TRBJ1-1, with TRBD1 matching over 7 bases. The CDR3 loop is CASSPLTGHLNTEAFF. The CDR3 DNA reads as TGTGCCAGCTCACCACTGACAGGGCATTTGAACACTGAAGCTTTCTTT.